Sequencing of this TCR beta chain was carried out in a study of cytotoxic CD8 clonotypes in ibrutinib-treated CLL. Study-wide findings and caveats: Age-matched healthy donor levels were exceeded by baseline clonality, which tracked circulating CD8+ T-cell counts. At progression, clonality fell back toward baseline after rising at ibrutinib response.

The germline gives CDR1 SGHDT, CDR2 YYEEEE. V lost 3 bases to trimming and J lost 1 base, with 13 bases between them. The CDR3 totals 15 residues. Targeted sequencing depth ranged from 1 in 200,000 to 1 in 1 million T cells. Assay used: immunoSEQ multiplex PCR; TCRdb lists only in-frame clones, some missing. Of about 85,000 clones listed, around 79% are singletons. This clone was detected a few times. The target antigen is unknown. The source is a human donor with chronic lymphocytic leukemia. This chain links TRBV5-6 with TRBJ2-5; possibly TRBD1 or TRBD2 for D (5 bases each). The source was PBMCs, collected after 12 months of ibrutinib treatment. The CDR3 DNA follows: TGTGCCAGCAGCTCCCCATGGGGGACCCAAGAGACCCAGTACTTC. Protein: CASSSPWGTQETQYF.